Presented here are 20 T cell receptor beta chains from one specimen sequenced in a study of regulatory T cells in long-lasting Graves disease. Arm-PCR of CDR3 regions and iRepertoire HTBI primers were used to build TCR beta libraries. TCRdb re-called the multiplex PCR reads with MiXCR, one entry per CDR3 protein. This sample has some 430,000 distinct CDR3 sequences, with 20% to 25% found just once. Time point in this sample: persistent/refractory GD, antithyroid drugs over 5 years with positive TRAb. From RNA extracted from PBMCs, the TCR library was made. The starting material was peripheral blood mononuclear cells (PBMCs), obtained when the disease was refractory, from a patient treated with antithyroid drugs. Receptor source: a female donor with Graves disease.

The chain recombines TRBV7-9 with TRBJ2-5, with TRBD1 identical over 7 bases. Losses at the gene ends were 7 bases for V and 1 base for J; bases not matched to a gene: 6. The germline V gene has CDR1 SEHNR and CDR2 FQNEAQ (reference sequence). The CDR3 runs 14 residues. The CDR3 region is CASTTGYGQETQYF. The CDR3 DNA reads as TGTGCCAGCACGACAGGGTATGGCCAAGAGACCCAGTACTTC.

The V call is TRBV6-4, the J call TRBJ1-2, with a possible D match to TRBD1 (5 bases). The V gene lost 9 bases and the J gene lost 6 bases, with 17 bases spanning the gap. The germline V gene has CDR1 MRHNA and CDR2 SNTAGT. CDR3 length: 13 amino acids. The DNA for the CDR3 is TGTGCCAGTCTCGGGACCCCAGGAGATGGCTACACCTTC. Its protein product is CASLGTPGDGYTF.

This clonotype appeared a single time. The V gene is TRBV7-6, the J gene TRBJ1-4; 9 bases line up with TRBD1. Trimming removed 1 base from V and 8 bases from J; junction bases left unmatched: 17. The CDR3 extends over 19 amino acids. Germline values: CDR1 SGHVS, CDR2 FNYEAQ. The CDR3 sequence is CASSLDRETGGQFREKLFF. The CDR3, as DNA: TGTGCCAGCAGCTTAGATCGGGAAACAGGGGGCCAGTTTCGAGAAAAACTGTTTTTT.

The chain combines TRBV24-1 with TRBJ2-7; D gene unclear. V was pared by 9 bases and J by 5 bases, with 13 bases between. This CDR3 contains 12 residues. The V gene's germline CDR1 is KGHDR and CDR2 SFDVKD. The CDR3 DNA reads as TGTGCCACCGGAGATTCCAAAAACGAGCAGTACTTC. This codes for CATGDSKNEQYF.

This clonotype was detected a few times. V gene TRBV6-1 combines with J gene TRBJ1-2; 7 positions match TRBD1. The CDR3 consists of 14 residues. Losses at the gene ends were 5 bases for V and 8 bases for J; bases not matched to a gene: 11. Germline V gene data show CDR1 as MNHNS and CDR2 as SASEGT. The DNA for the CDR3 is TGTGCCAGCAGTCCTCTCGACAGGGAAGGAGGCTACACCTTC. Amino acid sequence: CASSPLDREGGYTF.

V usage is TRBV6-1 and J usage is TRBJ2-7; 16 bases match TRBD2. This CDR3 is built from 17 residues. Germline assignment: CDR1 MNHNS and CDR2 SASEGT. Losses at the gene ends were 6 bases for V and 6 bases for J; bases not matched to a gene: 11. The CDR3 bases are TGTGCCAGCAGGCCCGGGACTAGCGGGAGGGCTTTTAGCGAGCAGTACTTC. This gives the protein CASRPGTSGRAFSEQYF.

This clonotype was found a few times. The chain employs TRBV5-4 and TRBJ1-5; unclear D gene. The CDR3 consists of 14 residues. V lost 4 bases to trimming and J lost 0 bases, with 8 bases between them. Germline lookup yields CDR1 SGHNT and CDR2 YYREEE (reference sequence). DNA for the CDR3: TGTGCCAGCAGCGTACAGCATAGCAATCAGCCCCAGCATTTT. It specifies CASSVQHSNQPQHF.

This clonotype was counted at least ten times. The CDR3 sequence: CASSQEIPLAGGQETQYF. The CDR3 bases are TGCGCCAGCAGCCAAGAGATCCCACTAGCGGGAGGACAAGAGACCCAGTACTTC. This chain connects TRBV4-1 to TRBJ2-5, with TRBD2 matching over 12 bases. This CDR3 has 18 residues. J lost 2 bases, V lost 0 bases, and 7 bases had no gene match. Germline CDR1 is MGHRA and CDR2 is YSYEKL.

The chain joins TRBV30 to TRBJ1-5; D is ambiguous. Germline values: CDR1 GTSNPN, CDR2 SVGIG (reference sequence). V lost 3 bases to trimming and J lost 9 bases, with 15 bases between them. The CDR3 loop spans 13 amino acids. CDR3 in DNA: TGTGCCTGGAGGGCTGGAGATTCAGGGCCCCAGCATTTT. This sequence encodes CAWRAGDSGPQHF.

This chain connects TRBV29-1 to TRBJ1-1, with D possibly matching TRBD1 (5 bases). The CDR3 is 13 amino acids. V lost 4 bases and J lost 7, with 16 bases in between. Per the germline V gene, CDR1 is SQVTM and CDR2 is ANQGSEA. The chain's CDR3 is CSVASAPGGEAFF. As DNA, the CDR3 is TGCAGCGTTGCGTCAGCCCCGGGGGGTGAAGCTTTCTTT.

With respect to this clonotype: An end of the junction differs from the germline gene, which may be a read error. The V and J genes are TRBV7-3 and TRBJ1-5; weak D call: TRBD1 (6 bases). The CDR3 length is 16 residues. From germline, CDR1 is SGHTA and CDR2 FQGTGA. The CDR3 nucleotides are TGTGCCAGCGGGCTCGCGCGAAGCGGGGGCAATCAACCCCAGCATTTT. Its translation is CASGLARSGGNQPQHF.

The chain couples TRBV4-2 to TRBJ1-2; D unclear. The germline CDR1 and CDR2 sequences are LGHNA and YNFKEQ. This CDR3 region has 15 residues. Trimming took 7 bases from V and 4 from J, leaving 19 bases between them. CDR3 nucleotide sequence: TGTGCCAGCAACGACCGGCTTGTAGGTTCCTATGGCTACACCTTC. Translation gives CASNDRLVGSYGYTF.

This clonotype occurred once. The J gene is TRBJ2-7, the V gene TRBV10-2; D ambiguous. V was clipped by 5 bases and J by 6 bases, with 23 bases between them. This CDR3 comprises 16 residues. Germline values: CDR1 WSHSY, CDR2 SAAADI. CDR3: CASSIIDIAKLGEQYF. CDR3 sequence (DNA): TGCGCCAGCAGTATAATTGACATCGCAAAATTGGGCGAGCAGTACTTC.

This clonotype appeared many times. The chain is built from TRBV27 and TRBJ1-1; 7 positions match TRBD1. The CDR3 consists of 15 residues. Germline CDR1 reads MNHEY; CDR2 reads SMNVEV (reference sequence). With V trimmed by 4 bases and J by 6 bases, 11 bases remained unmatched. CDR3 nucleotide sequence: TGTGCCAGCAGTTCGAGGGGGCAGCCAAACGCTGAAGCTTTCTTT. It specifies CASSSRGQPNAEAFF.

The chain carries TRBV7-9 and TRBJ2-2; possible D gene TRBD2, 6 bases. Germline CDR1 SEHNR, CDR2 FQNEAQ (reference sequence). Trimming left V 6 bases short and J 3 bases short, with 23 bases between. CDR3 length: 18 amino acids. This chain's CDR3 is CASSLGREFGGDTGELFF. The CDR3 DNA reads TGTGCCAGCAGTCTCGGACGGGAGTTCGGGGGAGACACCGGGGAGCTGTTTTTT. Full variable domain (rest looked up from reference TRBV7-9 and TRBJ2-2): DTGVSQNPRHKITKRGQNVTFRCDPISEHNRLYWYRQTLGQGPEFLTYFQNEAQLEKSRLLSDRFSAERPKGSFSTLEIQRTEQGDSAMYLCASSLGREFGGDTGELFFGEGSRLTVL.

The rearrangement links TRBV6-1 to TRBJ2-7; D gene unclear. Germline V gene sequence: CDR1 MNHNS, CDR2 SASEGT. This CDR3 is built from 18 residues. The V gene lost 5 bases and the J gene lost 1 base, with 24 bases spanning the gap. CDR3 bases: TGTGCCAGCAGTCCACCTGTTGGGATTAGCCCCGAATCCTACGAGCAGTACTTC. It encodes CASSPPVGISPESYEQYF.

This clonotype has only a few counts. The chain links TRBV3-1 to TRBJ1-1; no reliable D call. The V end lost 4 bases, the J end lost 2 bases, and 11 bases lay between the germline ends. The CDR3 extends over 14 amino acids. The V gene's germline CDR1 is LGHDT and CDR2 YNNKEL (reference sequence). CDR3 sequence: CASSLRRGNTEAFF. Written as DNA, the CDR3 is TGTGCCAGCAGCCTAAGACGAGGAAACACTGAAGCTTTCTTT.

In regard to this clonotype: This clone may be a read error of a much larger clone one base away. This sequence joins TRBV2 and TRBJ2-5; no clear D gene. Germline V gene data show CDR1 as SNHLY and CDR2 as FYNNEI. CDR3 length: 11 residues. The chain's CDR3 is CAGSTTETQYF. CDR3 DNA sequence: TGTGCCGGCAGCACTACAGAGACCCAGTACTTC.

The rearrangement joins TRBV6-1 to TRBJ2-7; 13 bases fit TRBD2. The CDR3 consists of 15 residues. Germline V gives CDR1 MNHNS, CDR2 SASEGT. The V and J ends lost 8 bases and 3 bases, in that order; junction bases with no gene match: 7. CDR3 residues: CASSTSGRAYYEQYF. The CDR3 nucleotides read TGTGCCAGCTCCACTAGCGGGAGGGCCTACTACGAGCAGTACTTC.

This clonotype has more than one count but fewer than ten. This chain joins TRBV11-2 and TRBJ1-3; 7 nucleotides align to TRBD1. The junction had 10 bases not matched to a gene; V was cut back by 5 bases and J by 3 bases. Germline V lookup: CDR1 SGHAT, CDR2 FQNNGV. This CDR3 has 16 residues. This CDR3 is CASSPWDSSFGNTIYF. The CDR3 DNA sequence: TGTGCCAGCAGCCCTTGGGACAGTTCGTTTGGAAACACCATATATTTT.